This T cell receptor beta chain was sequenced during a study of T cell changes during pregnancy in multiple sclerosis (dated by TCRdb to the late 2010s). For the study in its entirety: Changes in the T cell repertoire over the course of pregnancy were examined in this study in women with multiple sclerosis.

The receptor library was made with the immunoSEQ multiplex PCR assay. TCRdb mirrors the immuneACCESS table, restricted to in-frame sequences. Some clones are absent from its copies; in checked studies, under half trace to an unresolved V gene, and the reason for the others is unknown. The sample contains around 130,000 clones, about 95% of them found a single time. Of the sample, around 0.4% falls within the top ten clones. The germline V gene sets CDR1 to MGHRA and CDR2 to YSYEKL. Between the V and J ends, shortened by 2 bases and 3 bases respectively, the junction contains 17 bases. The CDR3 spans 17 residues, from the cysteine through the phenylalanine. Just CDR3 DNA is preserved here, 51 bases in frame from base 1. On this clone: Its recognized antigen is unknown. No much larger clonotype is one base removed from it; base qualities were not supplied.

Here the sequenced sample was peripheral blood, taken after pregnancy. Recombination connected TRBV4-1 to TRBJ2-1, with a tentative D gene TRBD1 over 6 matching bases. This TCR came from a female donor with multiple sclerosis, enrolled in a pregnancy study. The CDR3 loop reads CASSQSTGLQHYNEQFF. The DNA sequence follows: TGCGCCAGCAGCCAATCGACAGGCCTCCAGCACTACAATGAGCAGTTCTTC.